These T cell receptor beta chains were read from a single sample in a study of cytomegalovirus exposure and HLA in healthy donors. Repertoires were generated with immunoSEQ multiplex PCR, while TCRdb's copy carries only in-frame clones and drops some. The sample lists 190,000 or so clones, around three quarters occurring once. Sequencing input: PBMCs. The receptors were sampled from a boy younger than 18 in good health and CMV-seronegative. The CDR3 runs from the conserved cysteine through the conserved F or W. D genes are given only for firm matches. Expanded clones are given a class, and other clones once, few, many or no size at all.

abundance: NA
j_gene: TRBJ1-2
v_gene: TRBV4-3
d_gene: TRBD1
CDR3nt: TGCGCCAGCAGCCAAGATCTCGCACAGGGGGCCAGTGGCTACACCTTC
CDR3aa: CASSQDLAQGASGYTF

abundance: NA
j_gene: TRBJ2-4
v_gene: TRBV21-1
d_gene: NA
CDR3nt: TGTGCCAGCAGCAAAGGCGGGGGATTTTTAGCCAAAAACATTCAGTACTTC
CDR3aa: CASSKGGGFLAKNIQYF

abundance: NA
j_gene: TRBJ1-1
v_gene: TRBV25-1
d_gene: TRBD1
CDR3nt: TGTGCCAGCAGTGAAATATTGCCGGGACAGGGAACTGAAGCTTTCTTT
CDR3aa: CASSEILPGQGTEAFF

abundance: NA
j_gene: TRBJ1-2
v_gene: TRBV29-1
d_gene: TRBD1
CDR3nt: TGCAGCGTGGAACAGGGGTATGGCTACACCTTC
CDR3aa: CSVEQGYGYTF

abundance: NA
j_gene: TRBJ1-2
v_gene: TRBV6-5
d_gene: NA
CDR3nt: TGTGCCAGCAGTCGTGATCCAGGGTTAAATGGCTACACCTTC
CDR3aa: CASSRDPGLNGYTF

abundance: NA
j_gene: TRBJ1-5
v_gene: TRBV30
d_gene: NA
CDR3nt: TGTGCCTGGAGTGTCCGAGAGGATCAGCCCCAGCATTTT
CDR3aa: CAWSVREDQPQHF

abundance: NA
j_gene: TRBJ1-2
v_gene: TRBV4-2
d_gene: NA
CDR3nt: TGTGCCAGCAGCCAAGAGGTAGGGGGAGTATATGGCTACACCTTC
CDR3aa: CASSQEVGGVYGYTF

abundance: NA
j_gene: TRBJ2-5
v_gene: TRBV7-2
d_gene: TRBD2
CDR3nt: TGTGCCAGCAGCTTAGGCGGGGGGGCAGGGCAAGAGACCCAGTACTTC
CDR3aa: CASSLGGGAGQETQYF

abundance: once
j_gene: TRBJ2-5
v_gene: TRBV9
d_gene: NA
CDR3nt: TGTGCCAGCAGCGTAGTAGGAGGGGCAGAGACCCAGTACTTC
CDR3aa: CASSVVGGAETQYF

abundance: few
j_gene: TRBJ2-5
v_gene: TRBV10-1
d_gene: TRBD2
CDR3nt: TGCGCCAGCAGTGAGACGGCGGGGGAGAAAGAGACCCAGTACTTC
CDR3aa: CASSETAGEKETQYF

abundance: NA
j_gene: TRBJ2-5
v_gene: TRBV2
d_gene: NA
CDR3nt: TGTGCCAGCAGTGAAGGGGTGGGGGGGCGGACCCAGTACTTC
CDR3aa: CASSEGVGGRTQYF

abundance: NA
j_gene: TRBJ1-6
v_gene: TRBV10-3
d_gene: TRBD1
CDR3nt: TGTGCCATCAGTAGAGACAGGGGTTCACCCCTCCACTTT
CDR3aa: CAISRDRGSPLHF